Listed here are 13 T cell receptor beta chains from one sample, sequenced in a study of cytomegalovirus exposure and HLA in healthy donors. A multiplex PCR was run with 60 Vbeta primers and 13 Jbeta primers. Repertoires were generated with immunoSEQ multiplex PCR, while TCRdb's copy carries only in-frame clones and drops some. This sample contains 150,000 to 200,000 clones. The sample comprised PBMCs. Receptors originate from a woman aged 60-75 years in good health and CMV-seronegative.

V usage is TRBV11-2 and J usage is TRBJ2-7, with TRBD2 matching over 11 bases. The CDR3 has 14 residues. V lost 5 bases to trimming and J lost 3 bases; unmatched junction nucleotides: 3. From germline, CDR1 is SGHAT and CDR2 FQNNGV. CDR3 DNA sequence: TGTGCCAGCAGCCTGACTAGCGGGAACTACGAGCAGTACTTC. This encodes CASSLTSGNYEQYF.

V is TRBV11-2 and J is TRBJ1-2; no reliable D call. Germline V gene lookup returns CDR1 SGHAT and CDR2 FQNNGV. This CDR3 region has 15 residues. V lost 0 bases and J lost 0, with 8 bases in between. The CDR3, as DNA: TGTGCCAGCAGCTTAGATCCGGGTTCTAACTATGGCTACACCTTC. Protein sequence: CASSLDPGSNYGYTF.

The V and J genes are TRBV2 and TRBJ1-5; weak D call: TRBD1 (6 bases). Trimming took 7 bases from V and 0 from J, leaving 16 bases between them. Germline CDR1 and CDR2: SNHLY and FYNNEI. The CDR3 is 16 residues long. The CDR3 sequence is CASTTKGGNSNQPQHF. DNA of the CDR3: TGTGCCAGCACCACAAAGGGGGGGAATAGCAATCAGCCCCAGCATTTT.

V gene TRBV29-1 combines with J gene TRBJ1-5; maybe TRBD1 (5 bases). This CDR3 has 18 residues. Germline CDR1 reads SQVTM; CDR2 reads ANQGSEA. Trimming pared 0 bases from V and 5 bases from J, leaving 23 bases between. CDR3 sequence reads: CSVEDPKGKVENDQPQHF. The CDR3 DNA sequence: TGCAGCGTTGAAGATCCAAAGGGGAAGGTAGAGAACGATCAGCCCCAGCATTTT.

The V and J genes are TRBV9 and TRBJ1-2; 7 nucleotides align to TRBD1. Trimming removed 1 base from V and 5 bases from J; junction bases left unmatched: 8. CDR1 is SGDLS, CDR2 YYNGEE, per germline. The CDR3 covers 15 residues. CDR3 coding DNA: TGTGCCAGCAGCGTAACAGTGAGGGGGCAGTATGGCTACACCTTC. Residues: CASSVTVRGQYGYTF. Based on the CDR3 plus reference TRBV9 and TRBJ1-2, the full variable domain is DSGVTQTPKHLITATGQRVTLRCSPRSGDLSVYWYQQSLDQGLQFLIQYYNGEERAKGNILERFSAQQFPDLHSELNLSSLELGDSALYFCASSVTVRGQYGYTFGSGTRLTVV.

The chain employs TRBV6-5 and TRBJ2-1, with D possibly matching TRBD2 (6 bases). Trimming pared 0 bases from V and 4 bases from J, leaving 13 bases between. This CDR3 is 16 amino acids long. Germline CDR1 MNHEY, CDR2 SVGAGI. For the CDR3, the DNA is TGTGCCAGCAGTTACTCGGGGGGAGAGGTTTACAATGAGCAGTTCTTC. Translating gives CASSYSGGEVYNEQFF.

This chain connects TRBV19 to TRBJ2-7; D possibly corresponds to TRBD1 (6 bases). V was pared by 5 bases and J by 1 base, with 12 bases between. This CDR3 spans 14 amino acids. CDR1 is LNHDA, CDR2 SQIVND, per germline (reference sequence). The CDR3 DNA reads as TGTGCCAGTAGTCAGGGGATTGTATCCTACGAGCAGTACTTC. Its protein product is CASSQGIVSYEQYF.

The chain joins TRBV6-1 to TRBJ2-7; D unresolved. V shed 6 bases and J shed 3 bases, with 9 bases lying between them. The CDR3 has 12 residues. Per germline, CDR1 MNHNS and CDR2 SASEGT. This chain's CDR3 is CASSLLGYEQYF. Here the CDR3 DNA reads TGTGCCAGCAGCCTCCTAGGCTACGAGCAGTACTTC.

This chain connects TRBV19 to TRBJ1-5; D remains ambiguous. Trimming pared 5 bases from V and 5 bases from J, leaving 10 bases between. In germline, CDR1 is LNHDA, CDR2 SQIVND (reference sequence). The CDR3 is 13 residues long. Here the CDR3 DNA reads TGTGCCAGTAGTTACAGCATTGATCAGCCCCAGCATTTT. It encodes CASSYSIDQPQHF.

The J gene is TRBJ2-7, the V gene TRBV5-1, with D perhaps matching TRBD1 (6 bases). The CDR3 is 14 residues long. Trimming took 0 bases from V and 2 from J, leaving 9 bases between them. Per the germline V gene, CDR1 is SGHRS and CDR2 is YFSETQ. DNA of the CDR3: TGCGCCAGCAGCTTGGACAGGGAAACCTACGAGCAGTACTTC. Protein: CASSLDRETYEQYF.

The CDR3 region is CASSGQGETEAFF. Here the CDR3 DNA reads TGTGCCAGCAGCGGACAGGGGGAGACTGAAGCTTTCTTT. V is TRBV2 and J is TRBJ1-1; TRBD1 matches at 10 bases. Trimming took 6 bases from V and 5 from J; bases not matched to a gene: 3. Looked up from germline, CDR1 is SNHLY and CDR2 is FYNNEI. The CDR3 runs 13 residues.

This chain connects TRBV7-8 to TRBJ2-7; 13 nucleotides line up with TRBD2. The CDR3 runs to 15 residues. V trimming: 5 bases; J trimming: 7 bases; junction bases outside the gene matches: 8. Per germline, CDR1 SGHVS and CDR2 FQNEAQ. As DNA, the CDR3 is TGTGCCAGCAGCGTAACTAGCGGGAGGGCCGATGAGCAGTACTTC. It translates to CASSVTSGRADEQYF.

V gene TRBV6-6 combines with J gene TRBJ1-2; 9 bases are shared with TRBD1. The trim removed 7 bases at V and 4 bases at J, leaving 13 bases unmatched. Germline CDR1 MNHNY, CDR2 SVGAGI (reference sequence). The CDR3 totals 16 residues. CDR3 residues: CASNPGQGATVYGYTF. As DNA, the CDR3 is TGTGCCAGCAATCCGGGACAGGGCGCCACCGTCTATGGCTACACCTTC.